The following is a TCR beta chain sequence with its context. Its antigen is not identified. These data come from a study of cytomegalovirus exposure and HLA in healthy donors. Trimming cost V 0 bases and J 7 bases, with 12 bases left between them. The CDR3 contains 14 residues. Germline V gene lookup returns CDR1 SGHVS and CDR2 FQNEAQ. Study outcomes and limitations: Later analysis suggested links between common viral pathogens and several top significant clusters.

PCR was performed using 60 Vbeta and 13 Jbeta primers. Sequenced by immunoSEQ multiplex PCR; TCRdb stores in-frame clones only, minus some. This table holds about 220,000 clones, roughly 79% found once. The V and J genes are TRBV7-8 and TRBJ1-2; D is undetermined. Source material: PBMCs. The receptor was isolated from a male donor in good health and CMV-seronegative. The CDR3 spells CASSLAVESGGYTF. CDR3 bases: TGTGCCAGCAGCTTAGCGGTCGAAAGCGGTGGCTACACCTTC.